This T cell receptor (beta chain) was profiled in a study of Ad26.COV2.S vaccination and SARS-CoV-2 variants (dated by TCRdb to about 2021). For context, the study as a whole: Sequencing of the TCRbeta repertoire served to evaluate the specificity and breadth of SARS-CoV-2-reactive T cell receptors following Ad26.COV2.S vaccination. The TCR-sequenced set comprised approximately 30 samples: some 19 Ad26.COV2.S vaccine recipients, 5 placebo recipients and 8 SARS-CoV-2 convalescent individuals. What the authors observed across the whole study: Substantial breadth of spike-specific CD8+ and CD4+ T cell responses was reported after vaccination. Compared with placebo recipients, Ad26.COV2.S recipients showed higher spike-specific TCR breadth (P = 0.0014). Non-spike TCR breadth was comparable between vaccine and placebo recipients, consistent with the vaccine containing only spike. The authors noted that the TCR breadth and depth analyses may have underestimated total T cell responses.

A note on this clone: Its antigen remains undetermined. Base qualities are not at hand, and no much larger clone is one base apart.

Reading the label with the study, this specimen's time point is: individuals recovered from natural SARS-CoV-2 infection. The immunoSEQ Assay was the method used to sequence TCRbeta CDR3 regions. After extraction, genomic DNA underwent amplification by bias-controlled multiplex PCR, followed by high-throughput sequencing. The paper's processing steps were these. To quantify the absolute abundance of each unique TCRbeta CDR3 region, sequences were collapsed and filtered. T cell fraction was estimated by normalization of TCRbeta template counts to usable DNA, with usable DNA being measured through amplification of reference genes present in all nucleated cells. Repertoire TCRs were annotated as SARS-CoV-2-specific when V gene, CDR3 amino acid sequence and J gene were exactly matched to a known reactive TCR set. The reference SARS-CoV-2 TCR set was derived from MIRA and filtered for enrichment in COVID-19-positive ImmuneCODE repertoires, a step that removed public or cross-reactive TCRs. Drawing on the MIRA antigens, annotated TCRs were analysed further at the level of specific ORF or position within ORF. Depth was the summed frequency of annotated unique rearrangements, while breadth was defined as annotated unique rearrangements over total unique productive rearrangements. TCR breadth was compared between groups using two-sided Wilcoxon rank-sum tests. Sourced from immuneACCESS, this table was stored by TCRdb with only in-frame sequences that have V and J called. A share of the clones is absent; for the studies checked, an unresolved V gene accounts for under half, and the remainder has no known explanation. V, J and clone size are taken as reported in that table, and D and trimming were inferred from the DNA itself. This sample lists roughly 380,000 clones; 92% were detected once. The biggest ten clones account for 3.9% of the sample.

This sequence originates from a human donor who had recovered from COVID-19. Sequences were derived from peripheral blood, sampled after recovery from COVID-19.

The CDR3 reads as follows: CASSFGTTTGRQNSPLHF. Read as DNA, the sequence is TGTGCCAGCAGCTTTGGGACAACGACAGGGCGGCAAAATTCACCCCTCCACTTT. The receptor chain draws on TRBV7-9 and TRBJ1-6; 7 junctional bases match TRBD1. The germline V and J ends show losses of 3 bases and 7 bases respectively, and no gene match explains 15 bases of the junction. The CDR3, from cysteine to phenylalanine, totals 18 residues. The DNA shown is the 54-base CDR3, in frame from base 1. CDR1 SEHNR and CDR2 FQNEAQ were looked up in the germline V gene (reference sequence).